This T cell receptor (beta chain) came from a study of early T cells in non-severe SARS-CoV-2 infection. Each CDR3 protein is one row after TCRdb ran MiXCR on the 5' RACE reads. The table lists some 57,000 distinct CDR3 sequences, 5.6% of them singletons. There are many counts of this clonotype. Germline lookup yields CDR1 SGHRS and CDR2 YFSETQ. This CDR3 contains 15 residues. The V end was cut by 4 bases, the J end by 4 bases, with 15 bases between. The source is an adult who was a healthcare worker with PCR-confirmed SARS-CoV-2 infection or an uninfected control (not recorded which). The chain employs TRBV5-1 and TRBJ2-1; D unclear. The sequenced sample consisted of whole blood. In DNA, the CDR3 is TGCGCCAGCAGCCTTGTTGTGGGCCCGTACAATGAGCAGTTCTTC. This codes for CASSLVVGPYNEQFF.